Following are 16 T cell receptor beta chains from one sample sequenced in a study of cytomegalovirus exposure and HLA in healthy donors. The PCR employed 60 Vbeta primers together with 13 Jbeta primers. The method was immunoSEQ multiplex PCR; TCRdb's version includes in-frame clones alone and lacks a portion of them. The table shows about 140,000 clones, with about 74% occurring only once. Sequencing input: PBMCs. All receptors derive from a woman between 45 and 65 years old in good health and CMV-seronegative.

The chain combines TRBV6-5 with TRBJ2-3; 9 bases line up with TRBD1. With V trimmed by 5 bases and J by 3 bases, 6 bases remained unmatched. The CDR3 consists of 15 residues. Germline V gene sequence: CDR1 MNHEY, CDR2 SVGAGI. CDR3 bases: TGTGCCAGCAGTAAACAGGGGGCTAGAACAGATACGCAGTATTTT. Translated, it gives CASSKQGARTDTQYF.

V usage is TRBV5-6 and J usage is TRBJ2-1; D is possibly TRBD1 (5 bases). Trimming stripped 0 bases from V and 2 bases from J, with 12 bases between. CDR1 and CDR2 from the germline V gene are SGHDT and YYEEEE. The CDR3 covers 16 residues. The CDR3 bases are TGTGCCAGCAGCTTGGTGGCGTCAGGGCCCTACAATGAGCAGTTCTTC. Translation gives CASSLVASGPYNEQFF.

In regard to this clone: Other nucleotide sequences from this sample produce the same CDR3. The chain couples TRBV6-5 to TRBJ1-1; D unclear. V was shortened by 0 bases and J by 1 base, with 9 bases between the two germline ends. Germline loops: CDR1 MNHEY, CDR2 SVGAGI. CDR3 size: 15 residues. CDR3 sequence: CASSYSGTGNTEAFF. The CDR3 DNA reads as TGTGCCAGCAGTTACTCGGGTACGGGGAACACTGAAGCTTTCTTT.

As to this clone: Other nucleotide sequences from this sample produce the same CDR3. The rearrangement joins TRBV11-3 to TRBJ1-1, with D unclear. Deletions cut 1 base from V and 0 bases from J, with 6 bases between. The CDR3 runs 14 residues. The germline V gene has CDR1 SGHNT and CDR2 YENEEA. The CDR3 DNA follows: TGTGCCAGCAGCTTAGCGGGGATGAACACTGAAGCTTTCTTT. This sequence encodes CASSLAGMNTEAFF.

V and J are TRBV6-1 and TRBJ2-3, with 7 bases aligning to TRBD2. The CDR3 loop spans 15 amino acids. Per germline, CDR1 MNHNS and CDR2 SASEGT. V lost 6 bases, J lost 0 bases, and 6 bases stayed unmatched. DNA for the CDR3: TGTGCCAGCAGCGCTCTGGGGGGGAGCACAGATACGCAGTATTTT. Protein sequence: CASSALGGSTDTQYF.

CDR3 nucleotides: TGCAGCGTCCGGTTGGACACTGAAGCTTTCTTT. It translates to CSVRLDTEAFF. The chain couples TRBV29-1 to TRBJ1-1; D gene uncertain. The CDR3 extends over 11 amino acids. CDR1 is SQVTM and CDR2 is ANQGSEA in the germline V gene. The V end was cut by 6 bases, the J end by 3 bases, with 8 bases between.

The gene calls are TRBV2 and TRBJ1-2; D uncertain. The ends were cut back, 6 bases at V and 5 bases at J, with 13 bases in the middle. The CDR3 is made up of 13 amino acids. From germline, CDR1 is SNHLY and CDR2 FYNNEI. The CDR3 coding sequence is TGTGCCAGCAGGGCTGAAATTCTGTATGGCTACACCTTC. Its translation is CASRAEILYGYTF.

This clone has more than one count but fewer than ten. This chain uses TRBV7-9 with TRBJ1-2; D not resolved. Germline-derived CDR1 and CDR2 are SEHNR and FQNEAQ (reference sequence). Trimming shortened V by 0 bases and J by 3 bases, and 11 bases separated the two germline ends. The CDR3 runs to 15 residues. CDR3 sequence: CASSLAGSWDYGYTF. DNA for the CDR3: TGTGCCAGCAGCTTAGCGGGCAGTTGGGACTATGGCTACACCTTC.

This rearrangement joins TRBV11-2 to TRBJ2-5; TRBD2 is a possible D gene (5 bases). V was shortened by 3 bases and J by 1 base, with 9 bases between the two germline ends. CDR1 is SGHAT, CDR2 FQNNGV, per germline. The CDR3 is 14 residues long. The CDR3 spells CASSFPGIQETQYF. For the CDR3, the DNA is TGTGCCAGCAGCTTTCCGGGGATCCAAGAGACCCAGTACTTC.

The V call is TRBV11-3, the J call TRBJ2-3; the match to TRBD2 covers 8 bases. Losses at the gene ends were 5 bases for V and 10 bases for J; bases not matched to a gene: 8. CDR3 length: 13 amino acids. Germline V gene data show CDR1 as SGHNT and CDR2 as YENEEA. The CDR3 coding sequence is TGTGCCAGCAGCACCTTAGCGGGGTCCCCGCAGTATTTT. Protein product: CASSTLAGSPQYF.

The chain carries TRBV19 and TRBJ2-1; D call uncertain. The CDR3 totals 13 residues. V was trimmed by 10 bases and J by 0 bases, leaving 10 bases between them. The germline V gene has CDR1 LNHDA and CDR2 SQIVND (reference sequence). The CDR3 here is CATGSSSYNEQFF. CDR3 DNA: TGTGCCACAGGTTCGAGCTCCTACAATGAGCAGTTCTTC.

V usage is TRBV9 and J usage is TRBJ1-3; the D is unclear. The CDR3 is 15 residues long. Trimming removed 0 bases from V and 2 bases from J, with 9 bases in between. The germline V gene has CDR1 SGDLS and CDR2 YYNGEE. In DNA, the CDR3 is TGTGCCAGCAGCGTAGTTCCGGAGACTGGAAACACCATATATTTT. Translating gives CASSVVPETGNTIYF.

The J gene is TRBJ2-3, the V gene TRBV6-1; 8 nucleotides agree with TRBD1. Looked up from germline, CDR1 is MNHNS and CDR2 is SASEGT. The CDR3 length is 15 residues. With V trimmed by 3 bases and J by 2 bases, 4 bases remained unmatched. The CDR3 DNA follows: TGTGCCAGCAGTGACGACAGGGGAATCACAGATACGCAGTATTTT. Protein: CASSDDRGITDTQYF.

The rearrangement uses TRBV5-8 and TRBJ2-5; no firm D call. The last part of the DNA fits TRBJ2-7 better; the J call may be wrong. The CDR3 extends over 11 amino acids. Germline loops: CDR1 SGHTS, CDR2 YDEGEE. CDR3 bases: TGTGCCAGCAGCTTGGAATACGAGCAGTACTTC. Translated: CASSLEYEQYF.

The V and J genes are TRBV5-5 and TRBJ2-2; D perhaps matches TRBD1 (6 bases). Trimming took off 4 bases at V and 0 bases at J, with 13 bases between the two ends. CDR1 and CDR2 (germline): SGHKS, YYEKEE (reference sequence). The CDR3 is made up of 16 amino acids. The DNA for the CDR3 is TGTGCCAGCAGCCAACAGGGCACTGCGAACACCGGGGAGCTGTTTTTT. As protein: CASSQQGTANTGELFF. Using reference TRBV5-5 and TRBJ2-2 for the parts outside the CDR3, the full variable domain is DAGVTQSPTHLIKTRGQQVTLRCSPISGHKSVSWYQQVLGQGPQFIFQYYEKEERGRGNFPDRFSARQFPNYSSELNVNALLLGDSALYLCASSQQGTANTGELFFGEGSRLTVL.

The rearrangement links TRBV6-5 to TRBJ2-3, with D tentatively TRBD2 (5 bases). V shed 6 bases and J shed 1 base, with 14 bases lying between them. The CDR3 covers 15 residues. Germline CDR1 MNHEY, CDR2 SVGAGI. This CDR3 is CASRPLPRGTDTQYF. CDR3 nucleotides: TGTGCCAGCAGGCCCCTACCGCGGGGCACAGATACGCAGTATTTT.